Listed below are T cell receptor beta chains from one sample, sequenced in a study of blood T cell repertoires in COVID-19. The method was immunoSEQ multiplex PCR; TCRdb's version includes in-frame clones alone and lacks a portion of them. The sample lists about 480,000 clones; roughly 88% were seen once. Sequencing was done on a sample of PBMCs or T cells enriched from blood (not recorded which). These receptors were taken from a woman in her thirties or forties who had recovered from COVID-19. Each CDR3 is given with its conserved first and last residue. D genes are given only for firm matches. The size field is filled for only some rows; it gives once, few, many or a size class.

>NA|NA|TRBJ1-2|TRBV15
TGTGCCACCAGCAGAGAAAGCGGGGGCAGCTATGGCTACACCTTC
CATSRESGGSYGYTF
>NA|NA|TRBJ2-2|TRBV6-5
TGTGCCAGCTCCTACTTGGGGGGAAGTACCGGGGAGCTGTTTTTT
CASSYLGGSTGELFF
>TRBD2|NA|TRBJ2-2|TRBV10-1
TGCGCCAGCAGTAGACTAGCGGGAGACACCGGGGAGCTGTTTTTT
CASSRLAGDTGELFF
>NA|NA|TRBJ2-3|TRBV5-4
TGTGCCAGCAGCTTGGCCAAGCGCACAGATACGCAGTATTTT
CASSLAKRTDTQYF
>NA|once|TRBJ2-5|TRBV7-2
TGTGCCAGCGGGAGCGACAGGTACCAAGAGACCCAGTACTTC
CASGSDRYQETQYF
>NA|once|TRBJ2-1|TRBV13
TGTGCCAGCAGCCGACTAGTCAATGAGCAGTTCTTC
CASSRLVNEQFF
>TRBD1|NA|TRBJ1-1|TRBV11-2
TGTGCCAGCAGCTTCGGGGGGGGACAGGGGTTCGACACTGAAGCTTTCTTT
CASSFGGGQGFDTEAFF
>NA|NA|TRBJ1-3|TRBV7-2
TGTGCCAGCAGCTTAAAAGGGGGAGGGAGCCTCGGAAACACCATATATTTT
CASSLKGGGSLGNTIYF
>NA|NA|TRBJ2-5|TRBV7-2
TGTGCCAGCAGCTTAGCTTCAGGGACATCCCAAGAGACCCAGTACTTC
CASSLASGTSQETQYF
>NA|NA|TRBJ1-5|TRBV6-5
TGTGCCAGCAGTTACAGTGGAGGGATCCAGCCCCAGCATTTT
CASSYSGGIQPQHF
>NA|NA|TRBJ1-2|TRBV6-1
TGTGCCAGCAGTGAGAGATCCGGGACAAGGGGCTACACCTTC
CASSERSGTRGYTF
>TRBD1|NA|TRBJ2-7|TRBV6-6
TGTGCCAGCAGTTCCCCGGACAGGGGGGTCTACGAGCAGTACTTC
CASSSPDRGVYEQYF
>TRBD1|NA|TRBJ2-7|TRBV7-9
TGTGCCAGCAGCTTAATTGGACAGGCGGGCTACGAGCAGTACTTC
CASSLIGQAGYEQYF
>TRBD2|NA|TRBJ2-1|TRBV6-1
TGTGCCAGCAGTGAACATAGCGGGAGGTACAATGAGCAGTTCTTC
CASSEHSGRYNEQFF
>NA|NA|TRBJ1-1|TRBV11-3
TGTGCCAGCAGCTTAGATGGTACGGGATTGGGTTTGAACACTGAAGCTTTCTTT
CASSLDGTGLGLNTEAFF
>NA|NA|TRBJ1-1|TRBV29-1
TGCAGCGTTGAATTGTATAGCCATGTGACTGAAGCTTTCTTT
CSVELYSHVTEAFF
>NA|NA|TRBJ2-3|TRBV5-1
TGCGCCAGCAGCGATGGGGGGATCGGAGATACGCAGTATTTT
CASSDGGIGDTQYF
>TRBD1|once|TRBJ2-3|TRBV27
TGTGCCAGCAGTTTATTGAAAGACAGGGGGCGAACAGATACGCAGTATTTT
CASSLLKDRGRTDTQYF
>NA|NA|TRBJ2-7|TRBV5-1
TGCGCCAGCAGCTTGATTGAGGACAACTCCTACGAGCAGTACTTC
CASSLIEDNSYEQYF
>TRBD1|NA|TRBJ2-7|TRBV7-9
TGTGCCAGCAGCCTACCTACCGGGACAGGAAGGTACGAGCAGTACTTC
CASSLPTGTGRYEQYF
>TRBD2|NA|TRBJ2-5|TRBV7-2
TGTGCCAGCAGCTTAGTAACTAGCGGCATAAAAGAGACCCAGTACTTC
CASSLVTSGIKETQYF
>NA|NA|TRBJ1-5|TRBV6-2/TRBV6-3
TGTGCCAGCAGTCCAGGAAGGGGTAATCAGCCCCAGCATTTT
CASSPGRGNQPQHF
>NA|once|TRBJ1-3|TRBV5-8
TGTGCCAGCAGTGGAGATTGGAAGACCATATATTTT
CASSGDWKTIYF
>NA|once|TRBJ1-1|TRBV5-1
TGCGCCAGCAGCTTGGCCTTGGGCAGGGGTAACACTGAAGCTTTCTTT
CASSLALGRGNTEAFF
>NA|NA|TRBJ2-5|TRBV6-2/TRBV6-3
TGTGCCAGCAGTTACTCCCGGACAGTAACAGAGACCCAGTACTTC
CASSYSRTVTETQYF
>NA|NA|TRBJ1-2|TRBV13
TGTGCCAGCAGCTTCTGGGGAGGGTTGGGCTATGGCTACACCTTC
CASSFWGGLGYGYTF